The sequence of this T cell receptor (beta chain) was determined in a study of blood T cells in healthy people across ages. This clonotype was counted a few times. The authors ran a second PCR of 7 to 11 cycles using a sample-barcoded 5' primer and a J-beta primer mix. TCRdb fed the 5' RACE reads into MiXCR, producing one record per CDR3 protein. The sample consists of more than 800,000 distinct CDR3 sequences, roughly 26% of them appearing once. This TCR was sampled from a woman of 80 years or more in good health. Specimen: blood.

The CDR3 coding sequence is TGTGCCAGCAGTTTTCTCGGACAGGGGCAGGAGCAGTACTTC. This gives the protein CASSFLGQGQEQYF. This chain links TRBV12-3 or TRBV12-4 with TRBJ2-5, with TRBD1 identical over 9 bases. The V and J ends lost 3 bases and 11 bases, in that order; junction bases with no gene match: 10. CDR3 size: 14 residues.